This is a list of T cell receptor beta chains from one sample in a study of blood T cell repertoires in COVID-19. TCRdb keeps only in-frame clones here, not all; method: immunoSEQ multiplex PCR. The sample comprises about 91,000 clones, less than 85% of which are singletons, and over 6% rests with the top ten. Sequenced input: peripheral blood. The source of these receptors is a man aged 70-80 years with acute or convalescent COVID-19. Each CDR3 is given without its conserved first and last residue. Each record gives: J gene, V gene, CDR3 protein.

TRBJ1-3	TRBV24-1	ATSDSRSSGNTIY
TRBJ2-1	TRBV14	ASSRVLAGGLNEQF
TRBJ1-1	TRBV28	ASSFPNTEAF
TRBJ2-3	TRBV6-1	ASSESPSGGAGTDTQY
TRBJ1-2	TRBV9	ASTPGVQHSLLGNGYT
TRBJ1-6	TRBV7-2	ASSLGGTGGSPLH
TRBJ2-3	TRBV13	ASSATTGSFTDTQY
TRBJ2-1	TRBV27	ASSLIGTGGYNEQF
TRBJ1-3	TRBV20-1	SASNRGWWGNTIY
TRBJ1-4	TRBV7-9	ASSVDRGGEKLF
TRBJ2-5	TRBV7-8	ASSLGHRQETQY
TRBJ1-1	TRBV30	AWRQNRGHTEAF
TRBJ2-2	TRBV24-1	ATSDPGKNTGELF
TRBJ1-2	TRBV6-5	ASKKGQGTQGYT
TRBJ2-7	TRBV24-1	ATSDSGTVEQY
TRBJ2-7	TRBV19	ASSIGQGFSYEQY
TRBJ1-6	TRBV2	ASSESQGSSYNSPLH
TRBJ2-1	TRBV18	ASSPAIGAYNEQF
TRBJ2-4	TRBV6-5	ASSLTGTLAKNIQY
TRBJ2-6	TRBV24-1	APRDPGGAGASSGANVLT
TRBJ1-1	TRBV18	ASSLQGQLNTEAF
TRBJ2-1	TRBV9	ASSVGVENEQF
TRBJ2-1	TRBV12-5	ASGNRVIYEQF
TRBJ2-3	TRBV7-8	ASSLWGRGPTDTQY
TRBJ2-5	TRBV5-1	ASSRGTGDQETQY
TRBJ1-5	TRBV7-9	ASSPGTGSGNQPQH
TRBJ1-2	TRBV4-1	ASSQDPQAGRYGYT
TRBJ1-1	TRBV9	ASSVAGNTEAF
TRBJ1-1	TRBV7-8	ASSLGRAYSNTEAF
TRBJ2-1	TRBV5-1	ASSPGGLHNEQF
TRBJ1-1	TRBV29-1	SVEDIGDRRNTEAF
TRBJ2-7	TRBV27	ASSLTGFSDEQY
TRBJ2-3	TRBV19	ASRGGSGRGTDTQY
TRBJ1-5	TRBV7-8	ASSLAGTGQQPQH
TRBJ2-3	TRBV2	ASSERGLRRGVATDTQY
TRBJ1-6	TRBV18	ASSPMTGVKNSPLH
TRBJ1-4	TRBV5-6	ASSLEGAATNEKLF
TRBJ2-2	TRBV28	ASSLTSGGTGELF
TRBJ2-1	TRBV7-6	ASSSPSGGVDNEQF
TRBJ2-7	TRBV28	ASTGGYEQY
TRBJ2-1	TRBV6-1	ASSEVAGASYNEQF
TRBJ1-1	TRBV19	ASSKLRDTEAF
TRBJ1-1	TRBV14	ASSQSMGANTEAF
TRBJ1-5	TRBV11-2	ASSLDGEGQGIYSNQPQH
TRBJ2-2	TRBV6-1	ASSEYTGQGTGELF
TRBJ2-3	TRBV10-3	ATSRQSSTDTQY
TRBJ1-2	TRBV7-2	ASSSPGQSIFNYGYT
TRBJ1-1	TRBV9	ASSRTGGTEAF
TRBJ1-1	TRBV7-8	ASSTGQGLANTEAF
TRBJ1-2	TRBV6-1	ASSEQGAYSYT
TRBJ2-3	TRBV5-1	ASSLIRAGGPTDTQY
TRBJ1-1	TRBV4-2	ASSQEIRQGKPAF